What follows are 27 T cell receptor beta chains derived from one specimen sequenced in a study of OX40 agonist ivuxolimab in advanced cancers. TCRdb keeps only in-frame clones here, not all; method: immunoSEQ multiplex PCR. This sample yields some 80,000 clones, of which approximately 92% are seen a single time; roughly 0.65% belongs to the top ten. The sample was CD4+ or CD8+ T cells sorted from blood, taken in a trial of the OX40 agonist ivuxolimab. The receptors were sampled from an adult with an advanced solid tumor such as melanoma, head and neck, liver or kidney cancer.

The chain recombines TRBV30 with TRBJ2-1; tentative D call: TRBD2 (5 bases). Trimming shortened V by 0 bases and J by 9 bases, and 12 bases separated the two germline ends. The CDR3 has 13 amino acids. Germline lookup yields CDR1 GTSNPN and CDR2 SVGIG (reference sequence). CDR3 sequence reads: CAWSVREPGEQFF. DNA of the CDR3: TGTGCCTGGAGTGTACGGGAACCCGGTGAGCAGTTCTTC. Full variable domain (remainder filled in from reference TRBV30 and TRBJ2-1): SQTIHQWPATLVQPVGSPLSLECTVEGTSNPNLYWYRQAAGRGLQLLFYSVGIGQISSEVPQNLSASRPQDRQFILSSKKLLLSDSGFYLCAWSVREPGEQFFGPGTRLTVL.

This clone has just a few counts. The CDR3 DNA follows: TGTGCCAGCAGTTTGATGCCGAGCACTGAAGCTTTCTTT. Its translation: CASSLMPSTEAFF. V and J are TRBV27 and TRBJ1-1; the D is unclear. Germline assignment: CDR1 MNHEY and CDR2 SMNVEV (reference sequence). This CDR3 comprises 13 residues. The V end was cut by 3 bases, the J end by 4 bases, with 9 bases between.

The rearrangement links TRBV19 to TRBJ2-1; 7 bases agree with TRBD2. CDR3 size: 12 residues. The germline V gene encodes CDR1 LNHDA and CDR2 SQIVND (reference sequence). The ends lost 9 bases at V and 7 bases at J; junction bases unmatched: 6. CDR3 amino acids: CASGGGGNEQFF. DNA of the CDR3: TGTGCCAGCGGCGGGGGAGGGAATGAGCAGTTCTTC.

V usage is TRBV15 and J usage is TRBJ2-7; a possible D gene is TRBD2 (5 bases). The CDR3 loop spans 16 amino acids. Germline CDR1 is LNHNV and CDR2 is YYDKDF (reference sequence). Trimming shortened V by 0 bases and J by 9 bases, and 21 bases separated the two germline ends. The DNA of the CDR3 is TGTGCCACCAGCAGAGACTTTATGGGCGGGTCAAAGGGGCAGTACTTC. This gives the protein CATSRDFMGGSKGQYF.

A single count supports this clone. The chain employs TRBV9 and TRBJ2-3, with TRBD2 matching 11 bases. Looked up from germline, CDR1 is SGDLS and CDR2 is YYNGEE. J was trimmed by 1 base and V by 0 bases; bases with no gene match: 16. This CDR3 spans 21 amino acids. CDR3: CASSVAPTGTSGGVRTDTQYF. DNA for the CDR3: TGTGCCAGCAGCGTAGCCCCAACCGGGACTAGCGGAGGGGTTCGCACAGATACGCAGTATTTT.

The chain has TRBV19 and TRBJ2-7; 8 bases map to TRBD1. Germline CDR1 and CDR2: LNHDA and SQIVND (reference sequence). After removal of 9 bases from V and 2 bases from J, the junction contained 6 bases not matched to a gene. This CDR3 has 13 residues. The CDR3 DNA is TGTGCCAGCTCAGACAGGGGCCCCTACGAGCAGTACTTC. It translates to CASSDRGPYEQYF.

V and J are TRBV30 and TRBJ2-1; TRBD2 matches 9 bases. Germline values: CDR1 GTSNPN, CDR2 SVGIG (reference sequence). Trimming cost V 5 bases and J 7 bases; bases outside gene matches: 12. The CDR3 totals 15 residues. CDR3 protein: CAWSRGAGGPNEQFF. The CDR3 DNA reads TGTGCCTGGTCCCGTGGGGCGGGGGGGCCAAATGAGCAGTTCTTC. The full variable domain, its missing parts supplied by reference TRBV30 and TRBJ2-1, is SQTIHQWPATLVQPVGSPLSLECTVEGTSNPNLYWYRQAAGRGLQLLFYSVGIGQISSEVPQNLSASRPQDRQFILSSKKLLLSDSGFYLCAWSRGAGGPNEQFFGPGTRLTVL.

This clone was seen a handful of times. The CDR3 sequence is CASIGLAGDFMNEQFF. The DNA of the CDR3 is TGTGCCAGTATTGGACTAGCGGGAGACTTTATGAATGAGCAGTTCTTC. The rearrangement uses TRBV19 and TRBJ2-1; TRBD2 agrees at 13 bases. The V gene end was trimmed by 7 bases and the J gene end by 7 bases; junction bases not matched to a gene: 10. The germline V gene has CDR1 LNHDA and CDR2 SQIVND (reference sequence). This CDR3 has 16 amino acids.

V is TRBV21-1 and J is TRBJ1-2; the table's D call, TRBD1, was not checked against the DNA. TRBV21-1 is tagged as a pseudogene. This CDR3 contains 15 residues. In nucleotides, the CDR3 is TGTGCCAGCAGCAAAGCCAGTCTCAGGGGCTATGGCTACACCTTC. Protein sequence: CASSKASLRGYGYTF.

This chain uses TRBV6-1 with TRBJ2-7; TRBD1 aligns across 7 bases. The CDR3 is made up of 13 amino acids. The V and J ends lost 6 bases and 2 bases, in that order; junction bases with no gene match: 4. Germline assignment: CDR1 MNHNS and CDR2 SASEGT. The CDR3 nucleotides are TGTGCCAGCAGCAAAGACAGGGCCTACGAGCAGTACTTC. Amino acid sequence: CASSKDRAYEQYF.

V is TRBV2 and J is TRBJ1-1; no firm D call. The V and J ends lost 4 bases and 9 bases respectively, with 15 bases between them. Per the germline V gene, CDR1 is SNHLY and CDR2 is FYNNEI. The CDR3 is 13 amino acids. The CDR3 here is CASSGSRAQKAFF. The CDR3 coding sequence is TGTGCCAGCAGTGGTAGTAGGGCCCAAAAAGCTTTCTTT. Full variable domain (remainder filled in from reference TRBV2 and TRBJ1-1): EPEVTQTPSHQVTQMGQEVILRCVPISNHLYFYWYRQILGQKVEFLVSFYNNEISEKSEIFDDQFSVERPDGSNFTLKIRSTKLEDSAMYFCASSGSRAQKAFFGQGTRLTVV.

V gene TRBV5-6 combines with J gene TRBJ2-7; TRBD1 aligns across 7 bases. Germline trimming cut 7 bases from V and 2 bases from J; bases unmatched to any gene: 3. Per germline, CDR1 SGHDT and CDR2 YYEEEE. The CDR3 has 12 amino acids. The CDR3 here is CASGRGTYEQYF. CDR3 bases: TGTGCCAGCGGCAGGGGGACCTACGAGCAGTACTTC.

The V gene is TRBV19, the J gene TRBJ2-3, with D perhaps being TRBD1 or TRBD2 (7 bases each). From germline, CDR1 is LNHDA and CDR2 SQIVND (reference sequence). The germline V and J ends were trimmed by 7 bases and 1 base, with 12 bases remaining between them. This CDR3 is built from 14 residues. The CDR3 DNA reads TGTGCCAGTACCCAGGGGGGGCGCACAGATACGCAGTATTTT. Amino acid sequence: CASTQGGRTDTQYF.

This clone was observed once. This chain links TRBV10-2 with TRBJ2-1; 8 bases line up with TRBD2. With 10 bases clipped from V and 0 bases from J, the junction kept 5 bases outside the gene matches. Germline CDR1 reads WSHSY; CDR2 reads SAAADI. This CDR3 has 14 amino acids. The CDR3 nucleotides read TGCGCCACTATAGCGGGGACCTCCTACAATGAGCAGTTCTTC. This gives the protein CATIAGTSYNEQFF.

The chain is built from TRBV18 and TRBJ2-3, with a weak D call TRBD1 (5 bases). V was clipped by 2 bases and J by 6 bases, with 15 bases between them. This CDR3 spans 15 amino acids. The germline V gene encodes CDR1 KGHSH and CDR2 LQKENI. The CDR3 spells CASSPGVTGSDTQYF. The CDR3, as DNA: TGTGCCAGCTCACCAGGCGTCACAGGCTCGGATACGCAGTATTTT.

This clone has just a few counts. The CDR3 protein is CASSPGQGTYEQYF. The CDR3 nucleotides are TGTGCCAGCAGCCCCGGACAGGGGACTTACGAGCAGTACTTC. This sequence joins TRBV7-3 and TRBJ2-7; 9 positions agree with TRBD1. With V trimmed by 5 bases and J by 4 bases, 6 bases remained unmatched. The CDR3 has 14 residues. Per germline, CDR1 SGHTA and CDR2 FQGTGA.

The CDR3 region has the DNA TGTGCCAGCAGTGATAAGACAGGGTGGCAAGAGACCCAGTACTTC. It translates to CASSDKTGWQETQYF. This chain links TRBV25-1 with TRBJ2-5; TRBD1 matches 7 bases. From germline, CDR1 is MGHDK and CDR2 SYGVNS. V lost 3 bases and J lost 2; bases outside the gene matches: 6. CDR3 size: 15 residues. The whole variable domain, filled in from reference TRBV25-1 and TRBJ2-5, reads EADIYQTPRYLVIGTGKKITLECSQTMGHDKMYWYQQDPGMELHLIHYSYGVNSTEKGDLSSESTVSRIRTEHFPLTLESARPSHTSQYLCASSDKTGWQETQYFGPGTRLLVL.

The table lists this clone with a count of one. This chain connects TRBV7-9 to TRBJ2-5; tentative D call: TRBD1 (6 bases). Looked up from germline, CDR1 is SEHNR and CDR2 is FQNEAQ (reference sequence). The CDR3 totals 14 residues. Trimming removed 1 base from V and 5 bases from J, with 11 bases in between. The CDR3 protein is CASSLGAGVETQYF. CDR3 DNA: TGTGCCAGCAGCTTAGGGGCAGGGGTTGAGACCCAGTACTTC.

The rearrangement joins TRBV7-9 to TRBJ2-6, with 7 bases fitting TRBD2. This CDR3 contains 16 residues. The germline gives CDR1 SEHNR, CDR2 FQNEAQ (reference sequence). The ends lost 4 bases at V and 1 base at J; junction bases unmatched: 4. The DNA for the CDR3 is TGTGCCAGCAGCTGGGAGGGTGGATCTGGGGCCAACGTCCTGACTTTC. This sequence encodes CASSWEGGSGANVLTF.

A few counts support this clone. The DNA for the CDR3 is TGTGCCAGCAGCTTCAGCAGGAACAATTCACCCCTCCACTTT. Amino acids: CASSFSRNNSPLHF. V and J are TRBV11-2 and TRBJ1-6, with D unclear. CDR1 is SGHAT, CDR2 FQNNGV, per germline. V lost 3 bases and J 7 bases, leaving 10 bases between the germline ends. The CDR3 consists of 14 residues.

The J gene is TRBJ2-5, the V gene TRBV30; D may be TRBD1 or TRBD2 (5 bases each). Germline loops: CDR1 GTSNPN, CDR2 SVGIG (reference sequence). This CDR3 is 13 amino acids long. V lost 0 bases and J 9 bases, leaving 14 bases between the germline ends. The CDR3 loop is CAWSVQASRAQYF. Written as DNA, the CDR3 is TGTGCCTGGAGTGTACAGGCTAGCAGGGCCCAGTACTTC. Combining the CDR3 with reference TRBV30 and TRBJ2-5 gives the whole variable domain SQTIHQWPATLVQPVGSPLSLECTVEGTSNPNLYWYRQAAGRGLQLLFYSVGIGQISSEVPQNLSASRPQDRQFILSSKKLLLSDSGFYLCAWSVQASRAQYFGPGTRLLVL.

V usage is TRBV29-1 and J usage is TRBJ2-3; tentative D call: TRBD2 (6 bases). CDR3 size: 14 residues. V shed 6 bases and J shed 1 base, with 14 bases lying between them. Germline V gene lookup returns CDR1 SQVTM and CDR2 ANQGSEA. Written as DNA, the CDR3 is TGCAGCGTCGGAGGGAGTCCCCGCACAGATACGCAGTATTTT. Translated: CSVGGSPRTDTQYF.

The chain combines TRBV9 with TRBJ2-1; 7 bases agree with TRBD2. CDR3 size: 16 residues. Per the germline V gene, CDR1 is SGDLS and CDR2 is YYNGEE. After removal of 4 bases from V and 4 bases from J, the junction contained 11 bases not matched to a gene. The CDR3 reads CASSPSAGGTYNEQFF. The CDR3 DNA reads TGTGCCAGCAGCCCCTCTGCCGGGGGGACTTACAATGAGCAGTTCTTC.

V gene TRBV30 combines with J gene TRBJ2-5; 7 bases match TRBD2. Germline V gives CDR1 GTSNPN, CDR2 SVGIG (reference sequence). This CDR3 is 13 amino acids long. V shed 4 bases, J shed 3 bases, and the junction held 5 bases outside the gene matches. DNA of the CDR3: TGTGCCTGGAACATTGGACTAGAAGAGACCCAGTACTTC. Its protein product is CAWNIGLEETQYF. The full variable domain, rest sourced from reference TRBV30 and TRBJ2-5, is SQTIHQWPATLVQPVGSPLSLECTVEGTSNPNLYWYRQAAGRGLQLLFYSVGIGQISSEVPQNLSASRPQDRQFILSSKKLLLSDSGFYLCAWNIGLEETQYFGPGTRLLVL.

The chain has TRBV30 and TRBJ2-5; 12 nucleotides align to TRBD2. Germline trimming cut 3 bases from V and 4 bases from J; bases unmatched to any gene: 9. Per germline, CDR1 GTSNPN and CDR2 SVGIG (reference sequence). The CDR3 has 16 amino acids. CDR3 nucleotides: TGTGCCTGGAGACGACTAGCGGGAGCCCCCGGAGAGACCCAGTACTTC. It translates to CAWRRLAGAPGETQYF.

The genes are TRBV7-3 and TRBJ1-4; D gene ambiguous. CDR3 length: 14 amino acids. Trimming stripped 4 bases from V and 1 base from J, with 7 bases between. The germline V gene has CDR1 SGHTA and CDR2 FQGTGA. The DNA of the CDR3 is TGTGCCAGCAGCTACCGGAAAACTAATGAAAAACTGTTTTTT. Its translation is CASSYRKTNEKLFF.

V is TRBV18 and J is TRBJ2-1; the match to TRBD2 covers 10 bases. This CDR3 region has 18 residues. V was clipped by 6 bases and J by 6 bases; unmatched bases: 17. CDR1 KGHSH and CDR2 LQKENI come from the germline V gene. This CDR3 reads CASSPPTSGTRYGNEQFF. In nucleotides, the CDR3 is TGTGCCAGCTCGCCCCCCACTAGCGGGACAAGGTATGGCAATGAGCAGTTCTTC.